This is a list of T cell receptor beta chains from one sample in a study of cytomegalovirus exposure and HLA in healthy donors. Sequenced by immunoSEQ multiplex PCR; TCRdb stores in-frame clones only, minus some. This sample's table has over 60,000 clones. The sample taken for sequencing was PBMCs. These receptor sequences come from a female donor in good health and CMV-seropositive. CDR3s include the opening cysteine and the closing phenylalanine or tryptophan.

v_call: TRBV7-9
j_call: TRBJ1-2
cdr3_aa: CASSPDSTYGYTF

v_call: TRBV7-8
j_call: TRBJ1-4
cdr3_aa: CASSLVSGGANEKLFF

v_call: TRBV30
j_call: TRBJ1-2
cdr3_aa: CAWSTRTLFRGYGYTF

v_call: TRBV18
j_call: TRBJ2-2
cdr3_aa: CASSRDRVTGELFF

v_call: TRBV11-2
j_call: TRBJ1-3
cdr3_aa: CASSSSGGGANTIYF

v_call: TRBV7-2
j_call: TRBJ1-1
cdr3_aa: CASTGDRGNTEAFF

v_call: TRBV19
j_call: TRBJ2-5
cdr3_aa: CASSMQRGGTETQYF

v_call: TRBV2
j_call: TRBJ1-6
cdr3_aa: CASSEKGTDPFSPLHF

v_call: TRBV4-3
j_call: TRBJ2-1
cdr3_aa: CASSQGIAGGSYNEQFF

v_call: TRBV4-1
j_call: TRBJ1-2
cdr3_aa: CASSQVQGASYTF

v_call: TRBV5-6
j_call: TRBJ1-2
cdr3_aa: CASSLGGVSANYGYTF

v_call: TRBV2
j_call: TRBJ1-1
cdr3_aa: CASSEQGLGTEAFF

v_call: TRBV5-1
j_call: TRBJ1-2
cdr3_aa: CASSLDQVGYTF

v_call: TRBV28
j_call: TRBJ2-7
cdr3_aa: CASRHYPSGRAYEQYF

v_call: TRBV19
j_call: TRBJ2-1
cdr3_aa: CASSIRGRSTYNEQFF

v_call: TRBV5-1
j_call: TRBJ1-1
cdr3_aa: CASSLPGLNTEAFF

v_call: TRBV30
j_call: TRBJ1-4
cdr3_aa: CAWSTGRTVNNEKLFF

v_call: TRBV2
j_call: TRBJ1-2
cdr3_aa: CASTPQGFYGYTF

v_call: TRBV28
j_call: TRBJ2-1
cdr3_aa: CASITSGILNEQFF

v_call: TRBV6-1
j_call: TRBJ2-4
cdr3_aa: CASSEGIAVAKNIQYF

v_call: TRBV5-1
j_call: TRBJ1-2
cdr3_aa: CASSSEGTRVGYTF

v_call: TRBV28
j_call: TRBJ2-3
cdr3_aa: CASSLASSGRSTDTQYF

v_call: TRBV18
j_call: TRBJ2-2
cdr3_aa: CASSSAQGANTGELFF

v_call: TRBV7-9
j_call: TRBJ1-2
cdr3_aa: CASSYIAALANYGYTF

v_call: TRBV9
j_call: TRBJ2-6
cdr3_aa: CASKGQGLEGGANVLTF

v_call: TRBV18
j_call: TRBJ2-2
cdr3_aa: CASSPRQGELFF

v_call: TRBV10-1
j_call: TRBJ1-2
cdr3_aa: CASSGTGNYGYTF

v_call: TRBV6-5
j_call: TRBJ2-1
cdr3_aa: CAGSYQRGAGHEQFF

v_call: TRBV6-1
j_call: TRBJ2-2
cdr3_aa: CASSVTSGRATGELFF

v_call: TRBV5-1
j_call: TRBJ1-2
cdr3_aa: CASSLEGTGDGYTF

v_call: TRBV10-3
j_call: TRBJ2-7
cdr3_aa: CAISRTGERLDEQYF

v_call: TRBV13
j_call: TRBJ2-1
cdr3_aa: CASSFGTSGHEQFF

v_call: TRBV5-5
j_call: TRBJ2-1
cdr3_aa: CASSLPSYNEQFF

v_call: TRBV5-1
j_call: TRBJ1-2
cdr3_aa: CASSPGQGRSPYGYTF

v_call: TRBV7-8
j_call: TRBJ2-3
cdr3_aa: CASSSGLAKDTQYF

v_call: TRBV2
j_call: TRBJ1-2
cdr3_aa: CASSDPGTNYGYTF

v_call: TRBV7-2
j_call: TRBJ2-1
cdr3_aa: CAIPAAGILGNEQFF

v_call: TRBV30
j_call: TRBJ1-2
cdr3_aa: CAWSRRGGGGHYGYTF

v_call: TRBV9
j_call: TRBJ2-7
cdr3_aa: CASSVGGTGAEQYF

v_call: TRBV4-2
j_call: TRBJ2-5
cdr3_aa: CASSQVQGSSWTQYF

v_call: TRBV27
j_call: TRBJ2-7
cdr3_aa: CASSLLGGGNEQYF

v_call: TRBV6-1
j_call: TRBJ1-2
cdr3_aa: CASSEQGVEGYTF